This is a list of T cell receptor beta chains from one sample in a study of CD8 T cells in ankylosing spondylitis. TCRdb ran MiXCR on the 5' RACE reads and lists one entry per CDR3 protein. Of around 770,000 distinct CDR3 sequences in the sample, roughly 20% were seen once. The sequenced sample consisted of blood, either unsorted or a sorted T cell fraction (not recorded which). Receptors were obtained from a male donor with ankylosing spondylitis. CDR3s include the opening cysteine and the closing phenylalanine or tryptophan. A D gene is named only where the DNA matches it firmly. Only some rows state a clone size, as once, few, many or a class for expanded clones.

few	TRBV4-1	TRBJ2-7	NA	TGCGCCAGCAGCCTCAACCCCCTTCCCAGGGCCTCCTACGAGCAGTACTTC	CASSLNPLPRASYEQYF
few	TRBV25-1	TRBJ1-1	NA	TGTGCCAGCAGTGACGGGCCGAGGGCCACTGAAGCTTTCTTT	CASSDGPRATEAFF
many	TRBV4-1	TRBJ1-5	TRBD1	TGCGCCAGCAGCCAAGATGATAGGACAGGGTATCAGCCCCAGCATTTT	CASSQDDRTGYQPQHF
NA	TRBV5-1	TRBJ2-7	NA	TGCGCCAGCAGCTTGGCGGCCGGACCACCCTCCTACGAGCAGTACTTC	CASSLAAGPPSYEQYF
few	TRBV28	TRBJ2-7	NA	TGTGCCAGCACCTCGGGGGGGACAGGCTTTAAGTTGGTTTACGAGCAGTACTTC	CASTSGGTGFKLVYEQYF
few	TRBV11-2	TRBJ2-3	NA	TGTGCCAGCAGCTCCCCGAGGGGCACAGTAACTAGCACAGATACGCAGTATTTT	CASSSPRGTVTSTDTQYF
NA	TRBV6-5	TRBJ2-7	TRBD1	TGTGCCAGCAGTTACAGACAGGGGACAGGCTACGAGCAGTACTTC	CASSYRQGTGYEQYF
few	TRBV27	TRBJ2-5	NA	TGTGCCAGCAGTTTATTCTCAACAGGGAGTGGAGAGACCCAGTACTTC	CASSLFSTGSGETQYF
few	TRBV6-1	TRBJ1-5	NA	TGTGCCAGCAGTGAACCCCATCAGCCCCAGCATTTT	CASSEPHQPQHF
NA	TRBV12-3/TRBV12-4	TRBJ1-1	NA	TGTGCCAGCAGCCGTGGGGACCAGAACACTGAAGCTTTCTTT	CASSRGDQNTEAFF
many	TRBV5-1	TRBJ1-4	TRBD1	TGCGCCAGCAGCGAAGGCGGGGGACAGGGTATCATCTCAGGAAAACTGTTTTTT	CASSEGGGQGIISGKLFF
NA	TRBV4-1	TRBJ2-3	NA	TGCGCCAGCAGTTGGGGGAAAGGAGGTCCCTACACAGATACGCAGTATTTT	CASSWGKGGPYTDTQYF
few	TRBV20-1	TRBJ2-1	NA	TGCAGTGCCCTAGATAGGACAGTCTCCTACAATGAGCAGTTCTTC	CSALDRTVSYNEQFF
few	TRBV20-1	TRBJ2-3	NA	TGCAGTGCTAGAGATCTGTCTATTTGGGCCACAGATACGCAGTATTTT	CSARDLSIWATDTQYF
NA	TRBV9	TRBJ1-6	NA	TGTGCCAGCAGCCTCATCGGCGTGGGGCCCCTCCACTTT	CASSLIGVGPLHF
NA	TRBV15	TRBJ2-1	NA	TGTGCCACCAGCAGAGTGAAGGGTGGGTATAGTGAGCAGTTCTTC	CATSRVKGGYSEQFF
NA	TRBV27	TRBJ1-4	NA	TGTGCCAGCAGCCAATCCCAGGTCTATACCGAAAAACTGTTTTTT	CASSQSQVYTEKLFF
few	TRBV3-1	TRBJ2-2	TRBD1	TGTGCCAGCAGCCACAGACAGGGTTACACCGGGGAGCTGTTTTTT	CASSHRQGYTGELFF